What follows is one T cell receptor beta chain and its context. It lacks a known antigen. It has no much larger one-base neighbor in the sample; base qualities were not kept. Libraries came from RT-PCR. Sequenced using a NextSeq 550. The public reads were reanalyzed by TCRdb: fastp trimming at Q25, MiXCR alignment, in-frame beta chains only. Every distinct CDR3 protein forms one entry, paired with its most common genes and DNA. The sample profile shows approximately 430,000 distinct CDR3 sequences; roughly 17% of them were found once. Jointly, the top ten make up around 6.8% of the sample. This record comes from a study of patients and donors after allogeneic stem cell transplantation (dated by TCRdb to the early 2020s). The CDR3 spans 14 residues, from the cysteine through the phenylalanine. Only the CDR3 region is kept as DNA, spanning 42 bases read in frame from base 1. The junction shows trimming of 6 bases on V and 2 bases on J, plus 13 bases between the germline ends. The germline V gene provides CDR1 MNHNS and CDR2 SASEGT.

This receptor was taken from a human donor who was either an allogeneic HSCT recipient or a stem cell or donor lymphocyte infusion donor (not recorded which). It is not recorded whose cells these are; they may come from a transplant donor. The rearranged chain carries TRBV6-1 and TRBJ2-5; the D gene is not confidently resolved. The sequenced sample consisted of blood, either unsorted or a sorted T cell fraction (not recorded which). The CDR3 is CASSSRAIQETQYF. The DNA sequence follows: TGTGCCAGCAGCTCCCGGGCGATACAAGAGACCCAGTACTTC.